The next 16 T cell receptor beta chains were all read from a single sample in a study of radiotherapy plus CTLA-4 blockade in lung cancer. The data were produced by immunoSEQ multiplex PCR, yet TCRdb's version contains in-frame clones alone and is incomplete. The sample holds 80,000 to 95,000 clones; roughly 85% are singletons and the top ten take around 25%. The source material was peripheral blood, sampled from a patient treated with radiotherapy plus ipilimumab. These receptors all stem from a human donor with non-small cell lung cancer that progressed on radiotherapy plus ipilimumab.

The chain carries TRBV5-6 and TRBJ1-2; D call uncertain. Germline CDR1 SGHDT, CDR2 YYEEEE. The V end lost 1 base, the J end lost 8 bases, and 15 bases lay between the germline ends. This CDR3 has 14 amino acids. DNA for the CDR3: TGTGCCAGCAGCTTGCTGGACGGACCCGGCGGCTACACCTTC. Translating gives CASSLLDGPGGYTF.

This sequence joins TRBV5-1 and TRBJ2-3; maybe TRBD1 (6 bases). The germline V gene encodes CDR1 SGHRS and CDR2 YFSETQ. The V and J ends lost 4 bases and 3 bases respectively, with 12 bases between them. The CDR3 has 14 residues. The CDR3 region is CASSPQGLTDTQYF. In nucleotides, the CDR3 is TGCGCCAGCAGCCCCCAGGGGTTAACAGATACGCAGTATTTT.

The CDR3 loop reads CASSLPALTGEFRYNEQFF. The CDR3 nucleotides are TGTGCCAGCAGTTTACCCGCCTTAACAGGCGAATTCCGTTACAATGAGCAGTTCTTC. The chain uses TRBV28 and TRBJ2-1; TRBD1 is a possible D gene (5 bases). The CDR3 is made up of 19 amino acids. Germline CDR1 MDHEN, CDR2 SYDVKM. Deletions cut 2 bases from V and 4 bases from J, with 24 bases between. The variable domain in full, with the rest retrieved from reference TRBV28 and TRBJ2-1, is DVKVTQSSRYLVKRTGEKVFLECVQDMDHENMFWYRQDPGLGLRLIYFSYDVKMKEKGDIPEGYSVSREKKERFSLILESASTNQTSMYLCASSLPALTGEFRYNEQFFGPGTRLTVL.

This clone was seen only a few times. The V gene is TRBV9, the J gene TRBJ2-5, with TRBD1 matching over 7 bases. Trimming removed 0 bases from V and 5 bases from J; junction bases left unmatched: 4. Per germline, CDR1 SGDLS and CDR2 YYNGEE. The CDR3 consists of 14 residues. The CDR3: CASSVAQGDETQYF. CDR3 coding DNA: TGTGCCAGCAGCGTAGCCCAGGGGGACGAGACCCAGTACTTC.

The table lists this clone with a few counts. This chain links TRBV5-1 with TRBJ2-2, with D unresolved. V dropped 2 bases and J dropped 7 bases, with 3 bases sitting between them. The CDR3 is 11 amino acids. Germline assignment: CDR1 SGHRS and CDR2 YFSETQ. CDR3 bases: TGCGCCAGCAGCTTAGACGGGGAGCTGTTTTTT. Amino acid sequence: CASSLDGELFF.

This chain links TRBV7-8 with TRBJ2-1, with 9 bases matching TRBD1. Germline CDR1 reads SGHVS; CDR2 reads FQNEAQ. Trimming took 5 bases from V and 7 from J; bases not matched to a gene: 3. The CDR3 has 13 residues. The CDR3 nucleotides read TGTGCCAGCAGCCGGGACAGGGATAATGAGCAGTTCTTC. As protein: CASSRDRDNEQFF.

The chain joins TRBV5-4 to TRBJ2-5; D might be TRBD1 (6 bases). The CDR3 contains 13 residues. CDR1 SGHNT and CDR2 YYREEE come from the germline V gene (reference sequence). The V end lost 4 bases, the J end lost 5 bases, and 12 bases lay between the germline ends. The CDR3 region is CASSPYREETQYF. The CDR3 DNA reads TGTGCCAGCAGCCCGTACAGGGAGGAGACCCAGTACTTC.

CDR3 sequence (DNA): TGTGCCAGCACCCAATCACCTCGGGACTTTCCCTACGAGCAGTACTTC. It yields the protein CASTQSPRDFPYEQYF. The V and J genes are TRBV6-6 and TRBJ2-7; D is possibly TRBD2 (6 bases). The germline gives CDR1 MNHNY, CDR2 SVGAGI (reference sequence). This CDR3 spans 16 amino acids. V was cut by 7 bases and J by 2 bases, with 21 bases left in between.

The chain employs TRBV5-6 and TRBJ2-4, with 7 bases lining up with TRBD1. CDR3 length equals 15 residues. V lost 1 base and J lost 5; bases outside the gene matches: 6. Germline loops: CDR1 SGHDT, CDR2 YYEEEE. The CDR3 DNA sequence: TGTGCCAGCAGCTTGCAGGGTCAGGGGGAAAACATTCAGTACTTC. It encodes CASSLQGQGENIQYF.

This clone was observed once. The chain combines TRBV1 with TRBJ1-1; the table's D call of TRBD1 was not tested on the DNA. TRBV1 is a documented pseudogene. This CDR3 comprises 13 residues. The CDR3 region is CTSSPPGERQAFF. The CDR3 DNA sequence: TGCACCAGCAGCCCCCCAGGGGAACGTCAAGCTTTCTTT.

The chain is built from TRBV5-1 and TRBJ2-7; no clear D. From germline, CDR1 is SGHRS and CDR2 YFSETQ. The CDR3 is made up of 14 amino acids. The V end was cut by 0 bases, the J end by 0 bases, with 7 bases between. CDR3 bases: TGCGCCAGCAGCTTGGACTCATTCTCCTACGAGCAGTACTTC. As protein: CASSLDSFSYEQYF.

The rearrangement uses TRBV9 and TRBJ1-1; D remains unclear. Germline V gene data show CDR1 as SGDLS and CDR2 as YYNGEE. This CDR3 is built from 15 residues. V lost 4 bases and J 6 bases, leaving 19 bases between the germline ends. As DNA, the CDR3 is TGTGCCAGCAGCCCCCCCCGCCCCCCTTTGGCTGAAGCTTTCTTT. It codes for CASSPPRPPLAEAFF.

The genes are TRBV5-1 and TRBJ1-1, with D unresolved. The V end lost 0 bases, the J end lost 2 bases, and 11 bases lay between the germline ends. The CDR3 extends over 15 amino acids. CDR1 is SGHRS and CDR2 is YFSETQ in the germline V gene. Written as DNA, the CDR3 is TGCGCCAGCAGCTTGGGAGGTTCTCAAAACACTGAAGCTTTCTTT. It is translated as CASSLGGSQNTEAFF.

In DNA form, the CDR3 reads TGCAGCGTTAACCCCGCGGGACTAGCTTCCGAGCAGTACTTC. Amino acids: CSVNPAGLASEQYF. V and J are TRBV29-1 and TRBJ2-7, with TRBD2 matching 9 bases. CDR1 and CDR2 (germline): SQVTM, ANQGSEA. V gave up 5 bases and J gave up 6 bases; unmatched junction bases: 11. This CDR3 contains 14 residues.

The chain joins TRBV7-9 to TRBJ1-4; the match to TRBD1 covers 10 bases. V trimming: 5 bases; J trimming: 3 bases; junction bases outside the gene matches: 6. This CDR3 is built from 16 residues. The germline gives CDR1 SEHNR, CDR2 FQNEAQ (reference sequence). The CDR3 region is CASSPGQGQSNEKLFF. The CDR3 region has the DNA TGTGCCAGCAGCCCGGGACAGGGGCAGTCTAATGAAAAACTGTTTTTT. Full variable domain (outside the CDR3, taken from reference TRBV7-9 and TRBJ1-4): DTGVSQNPRHKITKRGQNVTFRCDPISEHNRLYWYRQTLGQGPEFLTYFQNEAQLEKSRLLSDRFSAERPKGSFSTLEIQRTEQGDSAMYLCASSPGQGQSNEKLFFGSGTQLSVL.

The chain links TRBV5-1 to TRBJ2-5; D is unresolved. The germline CDR1 and CDR2 sequences are SGHRS and YFSETQ. There are 14 residues in the CDR3. V was cut by 4 bases and J by 7 bases, with 17 bases left in between. CDR3 nucleotides: TGCGCCAGCAGCGCCAACACTAAAAGGGCGACCCAGTACTTC. It yields the protein CASSANTKRATQYF. Drawing the rest from reference TRBV5-1 and TRBJ2-5, the complete variable domain is KAGVTQTPRYLIKTRGQQVTLSCSPISGHRSVSWYQQTPGQGLQFLFEYFSETQRNKGNFPGRFSGRQFSNSRSEMNVSTLELGDSALYLCASSANTKRATQYFGPGTRLLVL.